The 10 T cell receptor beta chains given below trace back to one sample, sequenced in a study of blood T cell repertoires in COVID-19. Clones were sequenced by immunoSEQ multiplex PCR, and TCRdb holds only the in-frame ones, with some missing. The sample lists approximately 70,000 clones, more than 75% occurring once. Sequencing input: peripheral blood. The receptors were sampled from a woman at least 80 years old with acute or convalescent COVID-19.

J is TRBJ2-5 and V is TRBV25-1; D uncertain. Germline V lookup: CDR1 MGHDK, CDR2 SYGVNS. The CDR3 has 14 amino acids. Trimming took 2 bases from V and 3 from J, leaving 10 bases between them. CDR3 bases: TGTGCCAGCAGTGAACAGGTGTATAAAGAGACCCAGTACTTC. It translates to CASSEQVYKETQYF.

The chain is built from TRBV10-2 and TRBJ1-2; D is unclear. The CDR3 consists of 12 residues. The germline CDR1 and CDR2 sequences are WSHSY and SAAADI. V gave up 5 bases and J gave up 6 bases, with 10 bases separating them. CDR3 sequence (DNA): TGCGCCAGCAGTCAAAGAGGGAATGGCTACACCTTC. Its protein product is CASSQRGNGYTF.

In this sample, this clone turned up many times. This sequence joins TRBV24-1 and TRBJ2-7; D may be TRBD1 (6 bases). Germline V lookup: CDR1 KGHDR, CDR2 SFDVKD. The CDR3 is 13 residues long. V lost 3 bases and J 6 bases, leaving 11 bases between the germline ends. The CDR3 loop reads CATSDNAGVEQYF. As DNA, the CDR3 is TGTGCCACCAGTGATAATGCAGGGGTCGAGCAGTACTTC.

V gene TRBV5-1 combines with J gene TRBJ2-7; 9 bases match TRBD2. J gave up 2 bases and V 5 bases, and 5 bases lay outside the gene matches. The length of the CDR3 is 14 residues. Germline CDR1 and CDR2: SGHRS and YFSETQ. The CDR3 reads CASRTTSGTYEQYF. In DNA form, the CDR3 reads TGCGCCAGCAGGACGACTAGCGGAACCTACGAGCAGTACTTC.

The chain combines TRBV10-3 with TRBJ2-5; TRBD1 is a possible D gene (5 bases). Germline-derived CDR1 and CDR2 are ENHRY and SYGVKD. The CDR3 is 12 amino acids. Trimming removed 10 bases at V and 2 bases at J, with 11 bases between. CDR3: CATRTQQETQYF. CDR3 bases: TGTGCCACCAGGACACAGCAAGAGACCCAGTACTTC.

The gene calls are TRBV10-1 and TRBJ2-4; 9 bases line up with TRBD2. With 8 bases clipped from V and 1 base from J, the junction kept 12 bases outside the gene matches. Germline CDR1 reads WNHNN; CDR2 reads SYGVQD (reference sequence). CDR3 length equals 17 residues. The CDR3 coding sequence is TGCGCCAGCTCTAGCGGGAAAAAAGGGTCGGCCAAAAACATTCAGTACTTC. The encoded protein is CASSSGKKGSAKNIQYF.

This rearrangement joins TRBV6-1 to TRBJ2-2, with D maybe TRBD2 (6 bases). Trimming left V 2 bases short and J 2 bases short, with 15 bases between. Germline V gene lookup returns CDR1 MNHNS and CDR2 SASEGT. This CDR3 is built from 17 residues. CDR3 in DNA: TGTGCCAGCAGTGAAAGGTTCTGGGGGGTCAACACCGGGGAGCTGTTTTTT. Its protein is CASSERFWGVNTGELFF.

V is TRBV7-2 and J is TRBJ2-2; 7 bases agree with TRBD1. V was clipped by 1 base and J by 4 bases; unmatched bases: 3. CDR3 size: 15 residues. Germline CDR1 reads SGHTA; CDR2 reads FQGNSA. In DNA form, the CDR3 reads TGTGCCAGCAGCTTAGACAGGGGCGGCACCGGGGAGCTGTTTTTT. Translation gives CASSLDRGGTGELFF.

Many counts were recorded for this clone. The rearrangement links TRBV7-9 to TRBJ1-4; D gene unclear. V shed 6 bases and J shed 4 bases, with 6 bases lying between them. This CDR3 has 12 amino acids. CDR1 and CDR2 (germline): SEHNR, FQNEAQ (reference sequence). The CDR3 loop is CASSPFNEKLFF. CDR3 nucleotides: TGTGCCAGCAGTCCCTTTAATGAAAAACTGTTTTTT.

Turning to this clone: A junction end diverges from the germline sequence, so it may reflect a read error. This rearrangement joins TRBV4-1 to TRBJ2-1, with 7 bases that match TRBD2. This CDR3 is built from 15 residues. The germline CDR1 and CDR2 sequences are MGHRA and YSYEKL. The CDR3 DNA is TGCGCCAGCAGCCCAACGCCAGCGGGACGCCTCGAGGGCCTCTTC. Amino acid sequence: CASSPTPAGRLEGLF.